Listed here are 24 T cell receptor beta chains from one sample, sequenced in a study of blood T cell repertoires in COVID-19. Some clones are missing from TCRdb's copy, which holds only in-frame ones; the method was immunoSEQ multiplex PCR. Among roughly 45,000 clones listed, about 84% were seen once. The sample consisted of peripheral blood. These receptors were collected from a woman aged 55-75 years with acute or convalescent COVID-19.

This chain joins TRBV27 and TRBJ2-7, with 9 bases aligning to TRBD1. The CDR3 is 17 residues long. Per germline, CDR1 MNHEY and CDR2 SMNVEV (reference sequence). Trimming at V came to 5 bases and at J to 3 bases, leaving 14 bases not matched to a gene. The CDR3: CASSKKKLRDRVYEQYF. In DNA, the CDR3 is TGTGCCAGCAGTAAAAAGAAACTCCGGGACAGGGTCTACGAGCAGTACTTC.

This chain joins TRBV20-1 and TRBJ2-3; 11 bases line up with TRBD2. With 3 bases clipped from V and 5 bases from J, the junction kept 10 bases outside the gene matches. CDR1 is DFQATT, CDR2 SNEGSKA, per germline (reference sequence). This CDR3 is 16 amino acids long. In nucleotides, the CDR3 is TGCAGTGCTAGTGAAAGTGTAGCGGGGGGGGGAGATACGCAGTATTTT. Protein product: CSASESVAGGGDTQYF.

The gene calls are TRBV5-1 and TRBJ2-2, with 7 bases identical to TRBD2. From germline, CDR1 is SGHRS and CDR2 YFSETQ. With V trimmed by 4 bases and J by 1 base, 7 bases remained unmatched. The CDR3 extends over 16 amino acids. CDR3 in DNA: TGCGCCAGCAGCGCCGCCCGGGGGGAGAACACCGGGGAGCTGTTTTTT. It yields the protein CASSAARGENTGELFF.

The gene calls are TRBV27 and TRBJ2-6, with D possibly matching TRBD1 (6 bases). This CDR3 comprises 18 residues. Trimming stripped 3 bases from V and 1 base from J, with 16 bases between. Germline V gene data show CDR1 as MNHEY and CDR2 as SMNVEV (reference sequence). CDR3 sequence reads: CASSFKAGELSGANVLTF. The CDR3 region has the DNA TGTGCCAGCAGTTTCAAGGCAGGGGAACTATCTGGGGCCAACGTCCTGACTTTC.

The rearrangement uses TRBV12-3 or TRBV12-4 and TRBJ2-5; D is perhaps TRBD2 (5 bases). The CDR3 consists of 13 residues. Trimming stripped 5 bases from V and 2 bases from J, with 9 bases between. The CDR3 DNA reads as TGTGCCAGCAGTCACAGCGGACAAGAGACCCAGTACTTC. This sequence encodes CASSHSGQETQYF.

The gene calls are TRBV6-2 or TRBV6-3 and TRBJ2-7; D not certain. V lost 5 bases and J 2 bases, leaving 13 bases between the germline ends. CDR3 size: 14 residues. Germline values: CDR1 MNHEY, CDR2 SVGEGT. The DNA for the CDR3 is TGTGCCAGCAGTCCCCCTAGGCGGACCTACGAGCAGTACTTC. It codes for CASSPPRRTYEQYF.

The chain combines TRBV27 with TRBJ2-2; 9 positions agree with TRBD2. There are 16 residues in the CDR3. The V gene's germline CDR1 is MNHEY and CDR2 SMNVEV (reference sequence). Trimming took 3 bases from V and 4 from J; bases not matched to a gene: 6. As DNA, the CDR3 is TGTGCCAGCAGTTTCCTTACTAGCGGGCGCACCGGGGAGCTGTTTTTT. Translated, it gives CASSFLTSGRTGELFF.

The V gene is TRBV18, the J gene TRBJ2-1, with 9 nucleotides matching TRBD2. The CDR3 spans 17 residues. Germline CDR1 and CDR2: KGHSH and LQKENI. Trimming removed 3 bases from V and 2 bases from J; junction bases left unmatched: 8. The CDR3 here is CASSPAGSGGAYNEQFF. CDR3 DNA: TGTGCCAGCTCACCCGCTGGTAGCGGGGGAGCCTACAATGAGCAGTTCTTC.

J is TRBJ1-1 and V is TRBV7-3; tentatively, D is TRBD1 (6 bases). V lost 2 bases, J lost 8 bases, and 12 bases lay in between. The length of the CDR3 is 13 residues. In germline, CDR1 is SGHTA, CDR2 FQGTGA. Here the CDR3 reads CASSLQGRREAFF. In DNA form, the CDR3 reads TGTGCCAGCAGCTTACAGGGGAGAAGAGAAGCTTTCTTT.

V gene TRBV20-1 combines with J gene TRBJ1-1, with 7 bases that match TRBD1. The CDR3 is 11 residues long. V lost 5 bases to trimming and J lost 10 bases; unmatched junction nucleotides: 7. Germline values: CDR1 DFQATT, CDR2 SNEGSKA (reference sequence). In DNA, the CDR3 is TGCAGTGCTGACCGGGACAGAGGAGCTTTCTTT. This encodes CSADRDRGAFF.

The CDR3: CATSESGSYNEQFF. The CDR3 DNA is TGTGCCACCAGTGAGAGCGGATCCTACAATGAGCAGTTCTTC. The chain employs TRBV24-1 and TRBJ2-1, with D perhaps matching TRBD2 (5 bases). V dropped 4 bases and J dropped 1 base, with 7 bases sitting between them. The CDR3 is made up of 14 amino acids. The V gene's germline CDR1 is KGHDR and CDR2 SFDVKD.

This chain links TRBV5-1 with TRBJ2-7; a possible D gene is TRBD1 (6 bases). V lost 0 bases to trimming and J lost 6 bases, with 13 bases between them. Germline V lookup: CDR1 SGHRS, CDR2 YFSETQ. This CDR3 region has 14 residues. The CDR3 protein is CASSLGTAGTEQYF. The CDR3 DNA reads as TGCGCCAGCAGCTTGGGGACAGCAGGGACCGAGCAGTACTTC.

CDR3 nucleotides: TGTGCCAGCTCCCGGGGAGATACGCAGTATTTT. Translated: CASSRGDTQYF. J is TRBJ2-3 and V is TRBV9; tentatively, D is TRBD2 (5 bases). With 7 bases removed from V and 5 bases from J, the gap between germline ends came to 8 bases. Germline V gene sequence: CDR1 SGDLS, CDR2 YYNGEE. CDR3 length: 11 residues.

The chain carries TRBV4-3 and TRBJ2-1; a possible D gene is TRBD2 (7 bases). The V end was cut by 0 bases, the J end by 7 bases, with 13 bases between. CDR1 is LGHNA and CDR2 is YSLEER in the germline V gene. The CDR3 spans 15 residues. As DNA, the CDR3 is TGCGCCAGCAGCCAAGATGAGGGGGGGTGGAATGAGCAGTTCTTC. Encoded protein: CASSQDEGGWNEQFF.

The J gene is TRBJ2-7, the V gene TRBV5-1; unclear D gene. This CDR3 region has 13 residues. Trimming took 6 bases from V and 0 from J, leaving 10 bases between them. Germline V gives CDR1 SGHRS, CDR2 YFSETQ. CDR3 protein: CASKAGSSYEQYF. In DNA form, the CDR3 reads TGCGCCAGCAAGGCAGGTTCCTCCTACGAGCAGTACTTC.

This clone was recorded a few times. The chain joins TRBV2 to TRBJ1-6, with D perhaps TRBD1 (5 bases). Germline CDR1 reads SNHLY; CDR2 reads FYNNEI. Between the trimmed V and J ends, which lost 7 bases and 7 bases, there was a span of 11 bases. The CDR3 has 13 amino acids. CDR3: CASKAGRNSPLHF. CDR3 nucleotide sequence: TGTGCCAGCAAAGCAGGGCGGAATTCACCCCTCCACTTT.

This CDR3 is CASSFGENTEAFF. In DNA, the CDR3 is TGTGCCAGCAGTTTCGGAGAGAACACTGAAGCTTTCTTT. The chain uses TRBV12-3 or TRBV12-4 and TRBJ1-1; D is ambiguous. The CDR3 is 13 amino acids. Trimming pared 3 bases from V and 1 base from J, leaving 6 bases between.

There are a few counts of this clone. A read error may account for a junction end that differs from germline. The chain employs TRBV7-7 and TRBJ2-2; the D gene is possibly TRBD1 (5 bases). The germline gives CDR1 SSHAT, CDR2 FNYEAQ (reference sequence). The length of the CDR3 is 14 residues. CDR3 sequence reads: CASSPDRLTGELFF. Here the CDR3 DNA reads TGTGCTAGCAGCCCCGACAGACTCACCGGGGAGCTGTTTTTT.

This chain connects TRBV5-4 to TRBJ1-2; no reliable D call. Trimming pared 2 bases from V and 4 bases from J, leaving 9 bases between. Germline-derived CDR1 and CDR2 are SGHNT and YYREEE (reference sequence). The CDR3 length is 13 residues. As DNA, the CDR3 is TGTGCCAGCAGCTTCCGGGATCTCTATGGCTACACCTTC. It specifies CASSFRDLYGYTF.

The V and J genes are TRBV5-4 and TRBJ2-7; TRBD1 might be the D (5 bases). The germline V and J ends were trimmed by 1 base and 0 bases, with 8 bases remaining between them. This CDR3 comprises 14 residues. From germline, CDR1 is SGHNT and CDR2 YYREEE (reference sequence). The CDR3 here is CASSLSGNSYEQYF. As DNA, the CDR3 is TGTGCCAGCAGCTTGTCAGGGAACTCCTACGAGCAGTACTTC.

The chain couples TRBV3-1 (or the pseudogene TRBV3-2) to TRBJ1-3, with D possibly matching TRBD1 (6 bases). V lost 2 bases and J lost 2, with 13 bases in between. Germline-derived CDR1 and CDR2 are LGHDT and YNNKEL (reference sequence). The CDR3 runs 16 residues. CDR3 protein: CASSQFGGRTGNTIYF. The CDR3 nucleotides read TGTGCCAGCAGCCAATTCGGGGGGCGAACTGGAAACACCATATATTTT.

This sequence joins TRBV2 and TRBJ2-7; TRBD1 might be the D (5 bases). CDR1 is SNHLY, CDR2 FYNNEI, per germline. V was pared by 0 bases and J by 6 bases, with 12 bases between. This CDR3 region has 14 residues. The CDR3 sequence: CASSEALRDSEQYF. The CDR3 DNA follows: TGTGCCAGCAGTGAAGCGCTCAGGGATTCCGAGCAGTACTTC. The whole variable domain, remainder taken from reference TRBV2 and TRBJ2-7, is EPEVTQTPSHQVTQMGQEVILRCVPISNHLYFYWYRQILGQKVEFLVSFYNNEISEKSEIFDDQFSVERPDGSNFTLKIRSTKLEDSAMYFCASSEALRDSEQYFGPGTRLTVT.

This chain joins TRBV6-5 and TRBJ1-1, with 7 bases that match TRBD1. J gave up 1 base and V 4 bases, and 6 bases lay outside the gene matches. Germline V lookup: CDR1 MNHEY, CDR2 SVGAGI. CDR3 length equals 15 residues. As DNA, the CDR3 is TGTGCCAGCAGTTGGGACAGCCCATGGAACACTGAAGCTTTCTTT. Its translation is CASSWDSPWNTEAFF.

The table lists this clone with a few counts. The chain combines TRBV4-2 with TRBJ2-3; 8 bases match TRBD1. The CDR3 is 16 residues long. Germline trimming cut 1 base from V and 4 bases from J; bases unmatched to any gene: 7. In germline, CDR1 is LGHNA, CDR2 YNFKEQ. The CDR3 protein is CASSQGGRGQADTQYF. CDR3 nucleotide sequence: TGTGCCAGCAGCCAAGGGGGCAGGGGGCAGGCAGATACGCAGTATTTT.